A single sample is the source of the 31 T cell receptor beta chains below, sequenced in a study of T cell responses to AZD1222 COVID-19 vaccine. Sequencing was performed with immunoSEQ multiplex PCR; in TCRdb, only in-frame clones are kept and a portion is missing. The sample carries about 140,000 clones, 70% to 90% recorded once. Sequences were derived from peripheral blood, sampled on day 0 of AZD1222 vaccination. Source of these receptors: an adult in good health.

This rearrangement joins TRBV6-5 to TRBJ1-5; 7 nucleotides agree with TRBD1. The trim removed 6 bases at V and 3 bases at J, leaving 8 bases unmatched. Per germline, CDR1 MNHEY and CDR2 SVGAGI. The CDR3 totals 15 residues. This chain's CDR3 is CASSLTGEANQPQHF. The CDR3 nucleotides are TGTGCCAGCAGCCTAACAGGGGAGGCCAATCAGCCCCAGCATTTT.

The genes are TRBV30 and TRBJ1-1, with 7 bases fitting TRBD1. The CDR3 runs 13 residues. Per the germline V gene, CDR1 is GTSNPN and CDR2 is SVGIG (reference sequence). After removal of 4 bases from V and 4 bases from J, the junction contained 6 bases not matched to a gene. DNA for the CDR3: TGTGCCTGGAATGAAGGGGGCGGCACTGAAGCTTTCTTT. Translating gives CAWNEGGGTEAFF.

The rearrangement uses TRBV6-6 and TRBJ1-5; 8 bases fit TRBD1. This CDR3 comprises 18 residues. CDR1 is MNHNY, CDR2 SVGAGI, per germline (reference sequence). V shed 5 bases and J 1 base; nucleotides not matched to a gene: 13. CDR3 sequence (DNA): TGTGCCAGCAGTCGGCGGACAGGGTTGAGTCGGAGCAATCAGCCCCAGCATTTT. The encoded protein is CASSRRTGLSRSNQPQHF.

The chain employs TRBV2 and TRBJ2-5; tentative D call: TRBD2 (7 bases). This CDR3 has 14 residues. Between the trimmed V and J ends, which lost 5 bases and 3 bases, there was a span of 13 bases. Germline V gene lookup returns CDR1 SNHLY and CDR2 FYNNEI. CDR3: CASSRGLAEETQYF. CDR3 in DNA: TGTGCCAGCAGTCGGGGGCTAGCGGAAGAGACCCAGTACTTC.

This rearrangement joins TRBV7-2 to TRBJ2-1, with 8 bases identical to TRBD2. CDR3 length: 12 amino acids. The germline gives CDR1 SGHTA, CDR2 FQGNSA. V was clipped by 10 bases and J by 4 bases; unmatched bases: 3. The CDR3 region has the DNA TGTGCCACTGAGCGGGAGTACAATGAGCAGTTCTTC. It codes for CATEREYNEQFF.

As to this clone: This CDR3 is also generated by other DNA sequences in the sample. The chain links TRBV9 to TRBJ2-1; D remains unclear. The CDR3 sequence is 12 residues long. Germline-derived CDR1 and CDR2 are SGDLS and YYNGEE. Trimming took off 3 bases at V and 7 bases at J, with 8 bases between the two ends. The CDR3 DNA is TGTGCCAGCAGCGCCGCCGGGAATGAGCAGTTCTTC. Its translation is CASSAAGNEQFF.

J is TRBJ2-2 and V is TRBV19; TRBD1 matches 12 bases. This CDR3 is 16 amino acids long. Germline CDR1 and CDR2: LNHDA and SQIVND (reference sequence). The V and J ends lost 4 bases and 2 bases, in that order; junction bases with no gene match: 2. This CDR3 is CASSRGQGANTGELFF. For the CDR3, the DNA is TGTGCCAGTAGTAGGGGACAGGGGGCTAACACCGGGGAGCTGTTTTTT. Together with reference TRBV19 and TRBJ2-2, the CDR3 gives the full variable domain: DGGITQSPKYLFRKEGQNVTLSCEQNLNHDAMYWYRQDPGQGLRLIYYSQIVNDFQKGDIAEGYSVSREKKESFPLTVTSAQKNPTAFYLCASSRGQGANTGELFFGEGSRLTVL.

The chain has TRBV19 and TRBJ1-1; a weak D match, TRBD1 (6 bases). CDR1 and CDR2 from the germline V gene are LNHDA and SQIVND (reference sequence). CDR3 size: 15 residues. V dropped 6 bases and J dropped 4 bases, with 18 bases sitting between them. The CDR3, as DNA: TGTGCCAGTAGCCCCGGAGGGGGTGGGTTCACTGAAGCTTTCTTT. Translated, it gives CASSPGGGGFTEAFF.

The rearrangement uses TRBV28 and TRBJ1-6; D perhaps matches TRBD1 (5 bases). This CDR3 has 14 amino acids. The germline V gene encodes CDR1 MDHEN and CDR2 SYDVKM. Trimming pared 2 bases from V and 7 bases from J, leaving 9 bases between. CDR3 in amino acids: CASSLPRTNSPLHF. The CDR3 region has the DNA TGTGCCAGCAGTTTACCCCGGACAAATTCACCCCTCCACTTT.

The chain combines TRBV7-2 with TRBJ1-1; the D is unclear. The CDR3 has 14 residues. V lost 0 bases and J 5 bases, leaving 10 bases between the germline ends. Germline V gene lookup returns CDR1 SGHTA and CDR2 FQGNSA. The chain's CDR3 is CASSLAEGRTEAFF. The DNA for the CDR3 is TGTGCCAGCAGCTTAGCGGAGGGAAGGACTGAAGCTTTCTTT.

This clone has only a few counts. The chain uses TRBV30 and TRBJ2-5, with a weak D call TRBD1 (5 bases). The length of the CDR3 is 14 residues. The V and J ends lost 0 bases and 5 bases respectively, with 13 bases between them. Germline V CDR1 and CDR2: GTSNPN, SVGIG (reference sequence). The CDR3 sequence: CAWSVHRGSETQYF. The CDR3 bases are TGTGCCTGGAGTGTTCATAGGGGTTCCGAGACCCAGTACTTC.

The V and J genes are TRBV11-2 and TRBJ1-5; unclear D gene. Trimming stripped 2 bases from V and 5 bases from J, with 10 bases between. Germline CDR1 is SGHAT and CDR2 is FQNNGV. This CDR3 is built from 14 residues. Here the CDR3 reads CASSLPGDDQPQHF. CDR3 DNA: TGTGCCAGCAGCTTACCAGGCGACGATCAGCCCCAGCATTTT.

The CDR3 DNA is TGTGCCAGCAGCTTGGGGACTTACAATGAGCAGTTCTTC. Amino acid sequence: CASSLGTYNEQFF. The chain recombines TRBV5-6 with TRBJ2-1; TRBD2 is a possible D gene (5 bases). This CDR3 region has 13 residues. Trimming took off 0 bases at V and 4 bases at J, with 5 bases between the two ends. The germline V gene encodes CDR1 SGHDT and CDR2 YYEEEE.

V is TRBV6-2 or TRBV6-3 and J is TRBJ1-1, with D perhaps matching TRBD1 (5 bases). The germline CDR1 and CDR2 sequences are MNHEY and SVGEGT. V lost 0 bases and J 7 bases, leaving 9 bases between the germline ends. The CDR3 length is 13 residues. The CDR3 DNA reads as TGTGCCAGCAGTTACTCGACAGAAGGTGAAGCTTTCTTT. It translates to CASSYSTEGEAFF.

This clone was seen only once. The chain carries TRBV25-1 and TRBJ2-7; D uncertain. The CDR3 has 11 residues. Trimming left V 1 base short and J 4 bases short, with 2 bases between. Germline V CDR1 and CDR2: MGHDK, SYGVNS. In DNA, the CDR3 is TGTGCCAGCAGTGAATGGTACGAGCAGTACTTC. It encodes CASSEWYEQYF.

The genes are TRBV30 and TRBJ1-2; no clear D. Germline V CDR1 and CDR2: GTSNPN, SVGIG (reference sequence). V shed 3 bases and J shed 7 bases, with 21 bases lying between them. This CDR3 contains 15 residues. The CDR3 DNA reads TGTGCCTGGAGAGGTGAGCACTCTCCCCCGGGTGGCTACACCTTC. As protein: CAWRGEHSPPGGYTF.

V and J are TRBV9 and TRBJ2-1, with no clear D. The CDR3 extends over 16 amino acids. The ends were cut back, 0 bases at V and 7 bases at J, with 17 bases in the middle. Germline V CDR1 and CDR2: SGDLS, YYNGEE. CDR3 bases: TGTGCCAGCAGCGTAGGGTCCGCGACCTATGTAAATGAGCAGTTCTTC. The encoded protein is CASSVGSATYVNEQFF.

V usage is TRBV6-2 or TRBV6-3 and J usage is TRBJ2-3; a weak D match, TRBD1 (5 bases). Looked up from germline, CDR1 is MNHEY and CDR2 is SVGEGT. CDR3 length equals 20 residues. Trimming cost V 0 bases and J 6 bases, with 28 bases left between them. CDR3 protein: CASSYSVESVGADWMDTQYF. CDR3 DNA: TGTGCCAGCAGTTACTCGGTAGAATCGGTTGGGGCCGACTGGATGGATACGCAGTATTTT.

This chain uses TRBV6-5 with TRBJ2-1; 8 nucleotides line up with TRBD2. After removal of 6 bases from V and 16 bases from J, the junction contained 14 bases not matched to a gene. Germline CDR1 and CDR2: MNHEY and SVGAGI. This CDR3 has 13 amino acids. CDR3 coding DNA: TGTGCCAGCAGCCAGAATAGCGGGAATCCGAGTTTCTTC. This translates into CASSQNSGNPSFF.

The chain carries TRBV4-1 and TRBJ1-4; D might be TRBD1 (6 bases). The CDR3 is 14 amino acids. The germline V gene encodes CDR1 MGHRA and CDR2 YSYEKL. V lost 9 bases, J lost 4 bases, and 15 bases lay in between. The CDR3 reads CASRDRDINEKLFF. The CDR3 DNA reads TGCGCCAGTAGAGACCGGGACATTAATGAAAAACTGTTTTTT.

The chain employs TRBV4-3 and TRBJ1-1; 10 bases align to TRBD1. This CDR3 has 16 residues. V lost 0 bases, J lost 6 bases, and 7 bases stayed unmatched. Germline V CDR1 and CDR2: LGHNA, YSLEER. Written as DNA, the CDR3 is TGCGCCAGCAGCCAAGATCTTGGGACAGGGGCGGCTGAAGCTTTCTTT. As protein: CASSQDLGTGAAEAFF.

DNA for the CDR3: TGTGCCTGGAGTGTCAATCGGGGGGGAAAACTGTTTTTT. Residues: CAWSVNRGGKLFF. The V gene is TRBV30, the J gene TRBJ1-4; a weak D match, TRBD1 (5 bases). Germline V gene sequence: CDR1 GTSNPN, CDR2 SVGIG (reference sequence). V dropped 0 bases and J dropped 10 bases, with 12 bases sitting between them. This CDR3 has 13 residues.

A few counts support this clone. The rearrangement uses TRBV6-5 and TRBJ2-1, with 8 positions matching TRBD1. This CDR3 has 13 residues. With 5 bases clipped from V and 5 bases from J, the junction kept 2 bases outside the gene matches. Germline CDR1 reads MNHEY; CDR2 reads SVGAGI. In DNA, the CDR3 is TGTGCCAGCAGTCCGACAGGGGACAATGAGCAGTTCTTC. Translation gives CASSPTGDNEQFF.

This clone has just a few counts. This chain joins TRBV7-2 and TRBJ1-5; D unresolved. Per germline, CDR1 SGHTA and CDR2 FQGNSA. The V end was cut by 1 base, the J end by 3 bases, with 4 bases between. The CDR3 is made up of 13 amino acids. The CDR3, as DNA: TGTGCCAGCAGCTTAGTCCCCAATCAGCCCCAGCATTTT. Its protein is CASSLVPNQPQHF.

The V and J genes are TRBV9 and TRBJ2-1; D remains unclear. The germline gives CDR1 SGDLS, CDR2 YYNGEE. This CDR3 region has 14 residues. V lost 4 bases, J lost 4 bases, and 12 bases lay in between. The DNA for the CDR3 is TGTGCCAGCAGCCTAACGGACGGGTACAATGAGCAGTTCTTC. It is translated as CASSLTDGYNEQFF.

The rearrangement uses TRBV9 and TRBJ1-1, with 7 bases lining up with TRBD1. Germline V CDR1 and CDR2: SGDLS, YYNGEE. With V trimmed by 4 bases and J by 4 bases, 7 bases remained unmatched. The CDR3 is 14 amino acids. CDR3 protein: CASSPDRAGTEAFF. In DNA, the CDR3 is TGTGCCAGCAGCCCTGACAGGGCCGGCACTGAAGCTTTCTTT.

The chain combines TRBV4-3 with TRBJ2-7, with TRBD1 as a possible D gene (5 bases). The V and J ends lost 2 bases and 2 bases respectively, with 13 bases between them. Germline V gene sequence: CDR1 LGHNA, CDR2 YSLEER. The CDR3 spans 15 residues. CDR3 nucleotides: TGCGCCAGCAGCCAATTTCAGGGTGGGACCTACGAGCAGTACTTC. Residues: CASSQFQGGTYEQYF.

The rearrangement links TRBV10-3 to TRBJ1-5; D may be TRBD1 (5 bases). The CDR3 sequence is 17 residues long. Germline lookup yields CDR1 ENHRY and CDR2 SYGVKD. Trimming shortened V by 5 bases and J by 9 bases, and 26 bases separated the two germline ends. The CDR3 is CAISTSGGPGTLGPQHF. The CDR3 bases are TGTGCCATCAGTACCTCAGGAGGTCCGGGGACTTTAGGGCCCCAGCATTTT.

The CDR3 region is CASSPTNGLNTEAFF. CDR3 coding DNA: TGTGCCAGCAGCCCTACCAACGGACTGAACACTGAAGCTTTCTTT. The J gene is TRBJ1-1, the V gene TRBV5-4; D remains ambiguous. Trimming left V 4 bases short and J 0 bases short, with 13 bases between. The germline V gene encodes CDR1 SGHNT and CDR2 YYREEE (reference sequence). This CDR3 spans 15 amino acids.

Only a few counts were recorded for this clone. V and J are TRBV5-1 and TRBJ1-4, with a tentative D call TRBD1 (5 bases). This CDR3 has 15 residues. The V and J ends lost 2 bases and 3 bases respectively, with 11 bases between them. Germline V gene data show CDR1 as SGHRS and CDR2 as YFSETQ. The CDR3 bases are TGCGCCAGCAGCTTATCCTCGGGGGCTAATGAAAAACTGTTTTTT. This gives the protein CASSLSSGANEKLFF.

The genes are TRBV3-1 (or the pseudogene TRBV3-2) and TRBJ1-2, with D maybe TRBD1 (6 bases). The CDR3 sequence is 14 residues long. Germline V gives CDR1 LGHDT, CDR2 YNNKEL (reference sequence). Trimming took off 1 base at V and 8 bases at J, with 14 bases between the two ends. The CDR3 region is CASSQGQDTGGYTF. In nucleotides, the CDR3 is TGTGCCAGCAGCCAAGGACAGGATACGGGGGGCTACACCTTC.